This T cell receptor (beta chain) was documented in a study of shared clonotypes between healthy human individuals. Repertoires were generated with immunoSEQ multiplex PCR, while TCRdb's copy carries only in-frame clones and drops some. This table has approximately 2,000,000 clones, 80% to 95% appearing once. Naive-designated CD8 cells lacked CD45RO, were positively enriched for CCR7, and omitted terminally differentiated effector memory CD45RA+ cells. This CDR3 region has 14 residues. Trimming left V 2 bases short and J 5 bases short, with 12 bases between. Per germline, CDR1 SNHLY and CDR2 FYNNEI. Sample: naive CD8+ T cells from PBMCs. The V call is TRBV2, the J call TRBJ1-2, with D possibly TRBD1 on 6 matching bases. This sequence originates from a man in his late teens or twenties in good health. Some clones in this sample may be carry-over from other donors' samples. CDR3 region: CASSERGNWYGYTF. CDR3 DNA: TGTGCCAGCAGTGAAAGGGGGAATTGGTATGGCTACACCTTC.